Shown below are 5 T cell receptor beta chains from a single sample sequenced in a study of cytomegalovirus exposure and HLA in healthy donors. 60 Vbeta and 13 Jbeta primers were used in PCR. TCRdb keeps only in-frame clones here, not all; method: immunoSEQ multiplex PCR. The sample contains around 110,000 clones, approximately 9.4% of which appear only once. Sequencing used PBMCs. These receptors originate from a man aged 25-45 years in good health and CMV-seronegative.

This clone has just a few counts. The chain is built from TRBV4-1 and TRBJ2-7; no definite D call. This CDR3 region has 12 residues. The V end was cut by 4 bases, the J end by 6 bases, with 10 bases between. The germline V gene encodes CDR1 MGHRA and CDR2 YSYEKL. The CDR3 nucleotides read TGCGCCAGCAGCCCCCTAGGTGGCGAGCAGTACTTC. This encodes CASSPLGGEQYF.

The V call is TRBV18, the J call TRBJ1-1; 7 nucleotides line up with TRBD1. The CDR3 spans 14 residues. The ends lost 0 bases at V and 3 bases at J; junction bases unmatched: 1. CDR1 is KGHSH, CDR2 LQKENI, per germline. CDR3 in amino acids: CASSPPQGDTEAFF. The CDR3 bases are TGTGCCAGCTCACCACCCCAGGGGGACACTGAAGCTTTCTTT.

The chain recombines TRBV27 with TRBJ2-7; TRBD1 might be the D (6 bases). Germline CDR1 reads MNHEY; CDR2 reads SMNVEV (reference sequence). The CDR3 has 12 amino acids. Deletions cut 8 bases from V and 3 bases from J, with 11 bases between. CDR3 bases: TGTGCCAGCGGGATGACAGGCTACGAGCAGTACTTC. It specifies CASGMTGYEQYF.

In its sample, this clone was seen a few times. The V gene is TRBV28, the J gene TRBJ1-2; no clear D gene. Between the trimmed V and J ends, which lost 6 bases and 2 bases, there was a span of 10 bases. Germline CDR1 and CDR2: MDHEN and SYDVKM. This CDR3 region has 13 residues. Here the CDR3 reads CASRDPGNYGYTF. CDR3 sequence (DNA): TGTGCCAGCAGAGATCCGGGAAACTATGGCTACACCTTC.

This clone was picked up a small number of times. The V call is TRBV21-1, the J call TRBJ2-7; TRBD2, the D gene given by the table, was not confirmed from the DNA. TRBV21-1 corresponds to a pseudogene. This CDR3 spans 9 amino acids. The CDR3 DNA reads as TGTGCCAGCCGCTACGAGCAGTACTTC. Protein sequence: CASRYEQYF.